This T cell receptor beta chain was observed in a study of cytomegalovirus exposure and HLA in healthy donors. Study-wide results and caveats: A cluster of highly shared sequence variants was likely a sequencing artifact. The HLA-A and HLA-B alleles of most subjects were reportedly predicted accurately from TCR beta sequences. Among TCR beta chains, those listed as cytomegalovirus-associated numbered some 160.

Researchers ran the PCR with 60 Vbeta and 13 Jbeta primers. Per the authors' pipeline: In a later analysis, of 70 million to 85 million unique beta chains, some 10 million appeared in at least two donors. Produced via immunoSEQ multiplex PCR; TCRdb's table is partial and in-frame only. Clone size and the V and J calls come from that table; the DNA yielded D and trimming. The repertoire holds some 180,000 clones, with roughly a tenth as singletons. V was pared by 1 base and J by 1 base, with 7 bases between. This CDR3 is 14 amino acids long. Germline loops: CDR1 SEHNR, CDR2 FQNEAQ (reference sequence). With regard to this clone: The target antigen is unknown.

This chain links TRBV7-9 with TRBJ1-1; D ambiguous. The sequence derives from a woman between 25 and 40 years old in good health and CMV-seropositive. Specimen: PBMCs. The CDR3 DNA is TGTGCCAGCAGCTTAGTGGGCCCGAACACTGAAGCTTTCTTT. It encodes CASSLVGPNTEAFF.